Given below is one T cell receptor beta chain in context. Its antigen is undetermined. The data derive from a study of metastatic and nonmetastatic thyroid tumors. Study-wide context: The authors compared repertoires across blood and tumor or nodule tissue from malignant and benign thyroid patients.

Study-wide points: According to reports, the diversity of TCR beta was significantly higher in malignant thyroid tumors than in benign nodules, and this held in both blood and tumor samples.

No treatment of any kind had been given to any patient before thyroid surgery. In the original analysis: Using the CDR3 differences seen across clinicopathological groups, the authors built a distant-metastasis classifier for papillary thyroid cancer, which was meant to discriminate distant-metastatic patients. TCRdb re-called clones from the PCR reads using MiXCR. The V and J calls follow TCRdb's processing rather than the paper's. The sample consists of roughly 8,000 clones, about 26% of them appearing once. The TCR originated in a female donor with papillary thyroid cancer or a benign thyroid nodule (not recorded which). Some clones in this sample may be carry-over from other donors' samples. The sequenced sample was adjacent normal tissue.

The CDR3 DNA sequence: TGCAGTGCTAGAGATCCCAGCGACTCCTACAATGAGCAGTTCTTC. Translation: CSARDPSDSYNEQFF. The J gene is TRBJ2-1, the V gene TRBV20-1; D unresolved. The CDR3 runs to 15 residues. CDR1 and CDR2 from the germline V gene are DFQATT and SNEGSKA (reference sequence). V dropped 0 bases and J dropped 0 bases, with 9 bases sitting between them.